This T cell receptor beta chain was identified in a study of T cell changes during pregnancy in multiple sclerosis (dated by TCRdb to between 2018 and 2021). About the investigation overall: Changes in the T cell repertoire over the course of pregnancy were examined in this study in women with multiple sclerosis.

Details on this clone: Its antigen has not been determined. Base qualities are not recorded, but no much larger clone differs from it by a single base.

V and J are truncated by 4 bases and 3 bases respectively, leaving an intervening sequence of 10 bases. The CDR3 goes from the cysteine to the phenylalanine over 14 residues. Only the CDR3 region is kept as DNA, spanning 42 bases read in frame from base 1. Via the germline V gene, CDR1 is MNHEY and CDR2 SVGAGI. Preparation of the library involved the immunoSEQ multiplex PCR assay. In its TCRdb copy, this immuneACCESS table keeps in-frame sequences only and misses some clones. Where compared with another copy, unresolved V genes explain less than half of these, and the others have no known cause. In all, the sample holds roughly 110,000 clones, and around 90% of those were seen once. Around 1.6% of the sample comes from the top ten.

The TCR originated in a female donor with multiple sclerosis, enrolled in a pregnancy study. Sample: peripheral blood, taken before pregnancy. The sequence joins TRBV6-5 to TRBJ2-1; perhaps TRBD2 is the D gene, with 6 bases matching. The DNA is TGTGCCAGCAGTTCTACCGGGGGCTACAATGAGCAGTTCTTC. This is translated as CASSSTGGYNEQFF.